What follows is one TCR beta chain and its context. The CDR3 totals 14 residues. Germline V gene data show CDR1 as SGDLS and CDR2 as YYNGEE. V lost 0 bases and J lost 6, with 10 bases in between. The record originates from a study of blood T cell repertoires in COVID-19. Study-wide background: T cells, B-cell-depleted T cells, or PBMCs provided the cDNA or gDNA that served as material.

Participants were aged about 18 to 100 years from around 25 US areas. Participants had their cohort set by participant-reported clinical history. Authors' data handling: How many nucleated cells were present was estimated from reference gene primer amplification. The table came from immunoSEQ multiplex PCR; TCRdb's copy has only in-frame clones and leaves some out. D and trimming come from the DNA, and the V and J calls and clone size come from that table. The sample lists approximately 330,000 clones; 65% to 90% were seen once. The V and J genes are TRBV9 and TRBJ2-1; D possibly corresponds to TRBD2 (6 bases). The specimen sequenced was PBMCs or T cells enriched from blood (not recorded which). This sequence originates from a woman aged 40 to 49 with acute COVID-19. The CDR3 bases are TGTGCCAGCAGCGTAGCGGGAGCCCCCAATGAGCAGTTCTTC. Encoded protein: CASSVAGAPNEQFF.